This T cell receptor beta chain was identified in a study of cytomegalovirus exposure and HLA in healthy donors. Across the study: In terms of ancestry, the Caucasian-associated cluster contained 75% to 85% of the approximately 430 genotyped donors.

PCR involved 60 Vbeta and 13 Jbeta primers. Clones were sequenced by immunoSEQ multiplex PCR, and TCRdb holds only the in-frame ones, with some missing. The table has 75,000 to 80,000 clones, around 78% seen once; the top ten hold 1.6%. Note on this clone: No antigen is known for it.

Study results and caveats: It was approximately 160 TCR beta chains that were listed as cytomegalovirus-associated. Associated with HLA alleles at 0.05 false discovery rate in a later analysis were 15,000 to 20,000 TCR beta sequences. The later analysis indicated that the majority of CMV-associated TCR beta chains appeared HLA-restricted.

The source of this sequence is a middle-aged man in good health and CMV-seronegative. Sequencing input: PBMCs.

In nucleotides, the CDR3 is TGTGCCAGCAGCTTGGGACAGGTCTACTCCTACGAGCAGTACTTC. Translation gives CASSLGQVYSYEQYF. This rearrangement joins TRBV11-1 to TRBJ2-5, with TRBD1 matching over 8 bases. The end of the DNA aligns better with TRBJ2-7, so the J call may be wrong. CDR1 SGHAT and CDR2 FQDESV come from the germline V gene (reference sequence). The CDR3 contains 15 residues.